One sample yielded the 26 T cell receptor beta chains listed below, sequenced in a study of blood T cells in healthy people across ages. Combining a sample-barcoded 5' primer with a J-beta primer mix, a second PCR ran for roughly 6 to 12 cycles. MiXCR was run by TCRdb on the 5' RACE reads, yielding one entry per CDR3 protein. The table lists 650,000 to 1,000,000 distinct CDR3 sequences, about 45% of them singletons. The source material was blood. These TCRs come from a man older than 75 in good health.

This chain connects TRBV20-1 to TRBJ1-2, with D maybe TRBD1 (5 bases). The CDR3 spans 13 residues. The germline gives CDR1 DFQATT, CDR2 SNEGSKA (reference sequence). Trimming stripped 3 bases from V and 3 bases from J, with 11 bases between. CDR3 region: CSASLDSYYGYTF. The CDR3 DNA reads TGCAGTGCTAGTCTTGACAGCTACTATGGCTACACCTTC.

V is TRBV29-1 and J is TRBJ2-5, with D unclear. Trimming left V 3 bases short and J 10 bases short, with 15 bases between. The CDR3 extends over 12 amino acids. Germline values: CDR1 SQVTM, CDR2 ANQGSEA. The CDR3 DNA is TGCAGCGTTGAGGGCGGAGATCAGGACCAGTACTTC. Its protein product is CSVEGGDQDQYF.

V and J are TRBV7-2 and TRBJ2-5, with 13 bases that match TRBD2. Germline CDR1 is SGHTA and CDR2 is FQGNSA. CDR3 length: 17 residues. Trimming cost V 5 bases and J 11 bases; bases outside gene matches: 17. The CDR3 protein is CASSARLAGGRSNEQYF. The CDR3 region has the DNA TGTGCCAGCAGCGCCAGACTAGCGGGAGGCCGTAGCAATGAGCAGTACTTC. The full variable domain, its missing parts supplied by reference TRBV7-2 and TRBJ2-5, is GAGVSQSPSNKVTEKGKDVELRCDPISGHTALYWYRQSLGQGLEFLIYFQGNSAPDKSGLPSDRFSAERTGGSVSTLTIQRTQQEDSAVYLCASSARLAGGRSNEQYFGPGTRLLVL.

This chain joins TRBV20-1 and TRBJ1-3; D remains unclear. The germline CDR1 and CDR2 sequences are DFQATT and SNEGSKA (reference sequence). CDR3 size: 14 residues. V lost 2 bases and J lost 0, with 8 bases in between. The DNA for the CDR3 is TGCAGTGCTAGAACCAGCGGCTCTGGAAACACCATATATTTT. It translates to CSARTSGSGNTIYF.

The chain is built from TRBV29-1 and TRBJ2-1; perhaps TRBD2 as D (5 bases). Deletions cut 5 bases from V and 8 bases from J, with 7 bases between. Germline V gives CDR1 SQVTM, CDR2 ANQGSEA. The CDR3 extends over 10 amino acids. DNA of the CDR3: TGCAGCGTTACCGGGGATGAGCAGTTCTTC. This translates into CSVTGDEQFF.

This clonotype was detected ten times or more. CDR3 in DNA: TGTGCCAGCAGTTCTACAGGGACTATTGATGAGCAGTTCTTC. As protein: CASSSTGTIDEQFF. The chain couples TRBV28 to TRBJ2-1, with a possible D match to TRBD2 (7 bases). Germline CDR1 and CDR2: MDHEN and SYDVKM. Trimming removed 4 bases from V and 8 bases from J, with 15 bases in between. The length of the CDR3 is 14 residues.

This clonotype was observed a few times. The chain carries TRBV29-1 and TRBJ2-5; D is ambiguous. TRBJ2-7 matches the DNA end more closely, so the J call is doubtful. Germline CDR1 reads SQVTM; CDR2 reads ANQGSEA. This CDR3 region has 11 residues. The CDR3 reads CSVEVACEQYF. The CDR3 DNA reads as TGCAGCGTTGAAGTTGCGTGCGAGCAGTACTTC.

This rearrangement joins TRBV18 to TRBJ2-6, with a tentative D call TRBD1 (6 bases). CDR1 and CDR2 (germline): KGHSH, LQKENI. CDR3 size: 16 residues. The germline V and J ends were trimmed by 3 bases and 4 bases, with 13 bases remaining between them. CDR3 protein: CASSPYRAGGANVLTF. CDR3 coding DNA: TGTGCCAGCTCACCCTACAGGGCTGGCGGGGCCAACGTCCTGACTTTC. Full variable domain (remainder filled in from reference TRBV18 and TRBJ2-6): NAGVMQNPRHLVRRRGQEARLRCSPMKGHSHVYWYRQLPEEGLKFMVYLQKENIIDESGMPKERFSAEFPKEGPSILRIQQVVRGDSAAYFCASSPYRAGGANVLTFGAGSRLTVL.

As for this clonotype: This sequence may be a read error, since a much larger clone differs from it by one base. The chain recombines TRBV5-5 with TRBJ2-4, with 7 nucleotides matching TRBD1. The closer fit of TRBJ2-7 to the DNA end suggests the J call may be wrong. The germline gives CDR1 SGHKS, CDR2 YYEKEE (reference sequence). The CDR3 extends over 15 amino acids. In DNA form, the CDR3 reads TGTGCCGGCAGCAGTCACCGGGACAGTTACTACGAGCAGTACTTC. It codes for CAGSSHRDSYYEQYF.

This clonotype appeared many times. The rearrangement joins TRBV10-3 to TRBJ1-2, with a weak D call TRBD1 (6 bases). Trimming removed 6 bases from V and 2 bases from J, with 13 bases in between. The CDR3 contains 14 residues. Germline CDR1 and CDR2: ENHRY and SYGVKD. This chain's CDR3 is CAIRPGEGNYGYTF. In DNA form, the CDR3 reads TGTGCCATCAGGCCAGGGGAGGGGAACTATGGCTACACCTTC.

The rearrangement uses TRBV7-9 and TRBJ2-7; 7 bases line up with TRBD2. The CDR3 sequence is 16 residues long. V lost 2 bases, J lost 2 bases, and 9 bases stayed unmatched. In germline, CDR1 is SEHNR, CDR2 FQNEAQ (reference sequence). The CDR3 loop reads CASSLTRRERTYEQYF. The CDR3 DNA follows: TGTGCCAGCAGCTTAACGAGGCGGGAGCGCACCTACGAGCAGTACTTC.

V is TRBV27 and J is TRBJ1-6; D ambiguous. V was trimmed by 7 bases and J by 10 bases, leaving 17 bases between them. Germline V CDR1 and CDR2: MNHEY, SMNVEV (reference sequence). This CDR3 has 14 residues. The chain's CDR3 is CASTSPGDGSPLHF. CDR3 sequence (DNA): TGTGCCAGCACTTCCCCCGGAGACGGCTCACCCCTCCACTTT.

This CDR3 reads CASSFLPGATGELFF. The CDR3 nucleotides read TGTGCCAGCAGTTTTCTTCCAGGGGCCACCGGGGAGCTGTTTTTT. The chain joins TRBV27 to TRBJ2-2; a possible D gene is TRBD1 (6 bases). Trimming took 3 bases from V and 4 from J, leaving 12 bases between them. The CDR3 is 15 residues long. Germline CDR1 is MNHEY and CDR2 is SMNVEV (reference sequence).

A few counts support this clonotype. The chain carries TRBV7-2 and TRBJ1-2; D is unclear. The CDR3 has 14 residues. Germline values: CDR1 SGHTA, CDR2 FQGNSA. V dropped 3 bases and J dropped 4 bases, with 12 bases sitting between them. The CDR3 here is CASSFGPRGYGYTF. CDR3 DNA: TGTGCCAGCAGCTTCGGGCCTCGTGGCTATGGCTACACCTTC. The full variable domain, completed using reference TRBV7-2 and TRBJ1-2, is GAGVSQSPSNKVTEKGKDVELRCDPISGHTALYWYRQSLGQGLEFLIYFQGNSAPDKSGLPSDRFSAERTGGSVSTLTIQRTQQEDSAVYLCASSFGPRGYGYTFGSGTRLTVV.

This sequence joins TRBV19 and TRBJ1-2; D is unresolved. Germline V gives CDR1 LNHDA, CDR2 SQIVND (reference sequence). V was shortened by 3 bases and J by 1 base, with 6 bases between the two germline ends. The CDR3 spans 13 residues. For the CDR3, the DNA is TGTGCCAGTAGTATGCCCGGTAACTATGGCTACACCTTC. The encoded protein is CASSMPGNYGYTF.

This clonotype was observed many times. The V call is TRBV5-1, the J call TRBJ2-3; no definite D call. Per germline, CDR1 SGHRS and CDR2 YFSETQ. The CDR3 has 12 residues. The V and J ends lost 2 bases and 5 bases respectively, with 6 bases between them. CDR3 nucleotides: TGCGCCAGCAGCTTCTCTCGAGATACGCAGTATTTT. It is translated as CASSFSRDTQYF.

The rearrangement links TRBV24-1 to TRBJ2-4; D gene uncertain. The DNA end favors TRBJ2-5, so the J call may be wrong. CDR3 length equals 16 residues. CDR1 and CDR2 from the germline V gene are KGHDR and SFDVKD. The CDR3 region is CATSDPRKGGEETQYF. CDR3 nucleotide sequence: TGTGCCACCAGTGACCCAAGGAAAGGTGGCGAAGAGACCCAGTACTTC.

V usage is TRBV11-2 and J usage is TRBJ2-5, with D possibly matching TRBD2 (6 bases). This CDR3 is 16 amino acids long. V was shortened by 5 bases and J by 4 bases, with 20 bases between the two germline ends. Germline V gene data show CDR1 as SGHAT and CDR2 as FQNNGV. The CDR3 reads CASSPAGTGEGETQYF. The CDR3, as DNA: TGTGCCAGCAGCCCTGCGGGGACGGGGGAAGGAGAGACCCAGTACTTC.

The chain recombines TRBV6-5 with TRBJ2-1; 7 nucleotides line up with TRBD1. Germline trimming cut 6 bases from V and 3 bases from J; bases unmatched to any gene: 11. The CDR3 contains 16 residues. The germline gives CDR1 MNHEY, CDR2 SVGAGI. The CDR3 sequence is CASSPLRQGNYNEQFF. The CDR3 DNA reads as TGTGCCAGCAGCCCACTTCGACAGGGAAACTACAATGAGCAGTTCTTC.

CDR3 in DNA: TGCGCCAGCAGCTCGGACAGGGGGTTCGATGGCTACACCTTC. It codes for CASSSDRGFDGYTF. J is TRBJ1-2 and V is TRBV5-1; TRBD1 agrees at 10 bases. Germline loops: CDR1 SGHRS, CDR2 YFSETQ. CDR3 length: 14 amino acids. V lost 3 bases, J lost 6 bases, and 5 bases stayed unmatched.

This clonotype has only a few counts. The chain has TRBV12-3 or TRBV12-4 and TRBJ1-1; D is unresolved. The V end was cut by 2 bases, the J end by 3 bases, with 7 bases between. The CDR3 has 13 residues. Here the CDR3 reads CASSLRTDTEAFF. The CDR3, as DNA: TGTGCCAGCAGTTTAAGGACGGACACTGAAGCTTTCTTT.

The V gene is TRBV11-3, the J gene TRBJ2-4, with TRBD2 matching 7 bases. With 5 bases clipped from V and 7 bases from J, the junction kept 2 bases outside the gene matches. Germline V gene lookup returns CDR1 SGHNT and CDR2 YENEEA. The length of the CDR3 is 12 residues. CDR3 residues: CASSGEGNIQYF. The CDR3 DNA reads as TGTGCCAGCAGCGGGGAGGGGAACATTCAGTACTTC.

This clonotype was observed many times. The chain joins TRBV20-1 to TRBJ2-1; possible D gene TRBD1, 5 bases. Trimming shortened V by 5 bases and J by 3 bases, and 11 bases separated the two germline ends. Germline-derived CDR1 and CDR2 are DFQATT and SNEGSKA (reference sequence). There are 13 residues in the CDR3. In DNA, the CDR3 is TGCAGTGCTGAAGGGGATAACTACAATGAGCAGTTCTTC. This gives the protein CSAEGDNYNEQFF.

The chain employs TRBV7-2 and TRBJ2-3; TRBD2 matches 10 bases. The CDR3 loop spans 16 amino acids. Trimming removed 0 bases from V and 0 bases from J; junction bases left unmatched: 0. CDR1 and CDR2 (germline): SGHTA, FQGNSA. This chain's CDR3 is CASSLASGRSTDTQYF. The DNA of the CDR3 is TGTGCCAGCAGCTTAGCTAGCGGGAGGAGCACAGATACGCAGTATTTT.

This clonotype was found a few times. This chain joins TRBV5-1 and TRBJ2-3; possibly TRBD1 or TRBD2 for D (5 bases each). The CDR3 is 15 amino acids. V was trimmed by 0 bases and J by 7 bases, leaving 15 bases between them. Germline V gene data show CDR1 as SGHRS and CDR2 as YFSETQ. CDR3 DNA: TGCGCCAGCAGCTTGGAGCAGGGAGAGCCGAATACGCAGTATTTT. Its protein product is CASSLEQGEPNTQYF.

In this sample, this clonotype turned up many times. V is TRBV4-3 and J is TRBJ2-4, with D perhaps TRBD1 (6 bases). V lost 0 bases and J lost 7, with 16 bases in between. The length of the CDR3 is 16 residues. Germline CDR1 LGHNA, CDR2 YSLEER. CDR3 nucleotide sequence: TGCGCCAGCAGCCAAGAGAGTGTGACAGGCCCCAACATTCAGTACTTC. Translation: CASSQESVTGPNIQYF.